Listed here is a single T cell receptor beta chain. CDR3 length: 15 residues. Germline V gene lookup returns CDR1 MGHRA and CDR2 YSYEKL. V lost 1 base to trimming and J lost 2 bases; unmatched junction nucleotides: 4. The assay was immunoSEQ multiplex PCR, and TCRdb's table has in-frame clones only and misses some. The sample comprises fewer than 100,000 clones, approximately 94% of which are singletons, and 0.2% to 0.25% rests with the top ten. The data were obtained in a study of technical replicates of blood from a few donors. The clonotype originates from a human donor in good health. V and J are TRBV4-1 and TRBJ2-7, with TRBD1 identical over 8 bases. The specimen was T cells isolated from PBMCs. The CDR3 loop reads CASSQAGTGTYEQYF. The CDR3 DNA reads as TGCGCCAGCAGCCAAGCCGGGACAGGAACCTACGAGCAGTACTTC.